Following are 11 T cell receptor beta chains from one sample sequenced in a study of beta chain features in type 1 diabetes. Whole-study results and caveats: TCRB CDR3 length was moderately but significantly reduced in all four CD4+ subsets of Type 1 diabetes patients.

The isolated RNA, all of it, was reverse transcribed, so expressed TCRB transcripts were what got sequenced. Sequencing was performed with immunoSEQ multiplex PCR; in TCRdb, only in-frame clones are kept and a portion is missing. The repertoire holds roughly 150,000 clones, about a tenth seen once, with 0.4% to 0.55% in the top ten. Antigen specificity for these receptors is unknown. The sequencing input was central memory CD4+ T cells from blood. These receptors all stem from a man aged 25 to 40 with type 1 diabetes.

This clone was detected only a few times. The rearrangement uses TRBV10-3 and TRBJ2-1, with 8 bases matching TRBD2. J gave up 1 base and V 0 bases, and 8 bases lay outside the gene matches. This CDR3 is built from 18 residues. Germline loops: CDR1 ENHRY, CDR2 SYGVKD. The CDR3 reads CAISESPLAAVSYNEQFF. CDR3 DNA sequence: TGTGCCATCAGTGAGTCTCCACTAGCGGCAGTATCCTACAATGAGCAGTTCTTC.

V and J are TRBV7-2 and TRBJ2-7; 7 bases are shared with TRBD2. The CDR3 runs to 14 residues. Germline values: CDR1 SGHTA, CDR2 FQGNSA. With V trimmed by 6 bases and J by 6 bases, 11 bases remained unmatched. Here the CDR3 reads CASSGGGSRVEQYF. CDR3 coding DNA: TGTGCCAGCAGTGGGGGGGGATCAAGGGTCGAGCAGTACTTC.

This clone was observed a handful of times. V gene TRBV2 combines with J gene TRBJ2-5; no clear D. CDR1 SNHLY and CDR2 FYNNEI come from the germline V gene. The CDR3 loop spans 12 amino acids. Trimming took off 5 bases at V and 5 bases at J, with 9 bases between the two ends. CDR3 bases: TGTGCCAGCAGTCCCTTCCGGGAGACCCAGTACTTC. Translating gives CASSPFRETQYF.

On this clone itself: The sample has other DNA sequences that encode this CDR3 too. The gene calls are TRBV18 and TRBJ2-5; the D is unclear. The CDR3 contains 13 residues. Trimming took 3 bases from V and 2 from J, leaving 7 bases between them. Germline CDR1 reads KGHSH; CDR2 reads LQKENI. The CDR3: CASSPAQQETQYF. The CDR3 DNA is TGTGCCAGCTCACCCGCACAACAAGAGACCCAGTACTTC.

The chain has TRBV7-8 and TRBJ2-1; the D gene is possibly TRBD2 (5 bases). V was clipped by 5 bases and J by 2 bases, with 10 bases between them. Germline-derived CDR1 and CDR2 are SGHVS and FQNEAQ. The CDR3 runs 14 residues. The CDR3 DNA follows: TGTGCCAGCAGCCGGTCCGGGGCCTACAATGAGCAGTTCTTC. It codes for CASSRSGAYNEQFF.

This clone came up many times. V and J are TRBV7-2 and TRBJ2-5; 8 bases agree with TRBD2. The CDR3 length is 15 residues. Losses at the gene ends were 5 bases for V and 7 bases for J; bases not matched to a gene: 12. Looked up from germline, CDR1 is SGHTA and CDR2 is FQGNSA. The CDR3 DNA reads as TGTGCCAGCAGCCCCCGAAGCGGGAGTCATGGGACCCAGTACTTC. It specifies CASSPRSGSHGTQYF.

V and J are TRBV5-4 and TRBJ1-2; TRBD1 aligns across 10 bases. The CDR3 consists of 16 residues. The J segment lost 7 bases and the V segment lost 5 bases, leaving 14 bases of the junction unmatched. Germline V gene data show CDR1 as SGHNT and CDR2 as YYREEE (reference sequence). In DNA, the CDR3 is TGTGCCAGCAGGTCGGGACAGGGGTCCCTCCCGGGTGGCTACACCTTC. Translated: CASRSGQGSLPGGYTF.

This clone has just a few counts. The chain is built from TRBV6-1 and TRBJ1-1; a weak D match, TRBD1 (5 bases). Deletions cut 0 bases from V and 6 bases from J, with 8 bases between. Germline V CDR1 and CDR2: MNHNS, SASEGT. The CDR3 is 13 amino acids. The CDR3 sequence is CASSEAGRSEAFF. The CDR3 bases are TGTGCCAGCAGTGAAGCGGGGCGGTCTGAAGCTTTCTTT.

This chain uses TRBV9 with TRBJ2-1; 9 nucleotides agree with TRBD1. Unmatched junction bases numbered 15, after V lost 2 bases and J lost 6 bases. The CDR3 is 18 amino acids. Germline values: CDR1 SGDLS, CDR2 YYNGEE. The CDR3 reads CASSVVPPGQGRGNEQFF. In nucleotides, the CDR3 is TGTGCCAGCAGCGTTGTCCCCCCCGGACAGGGGCGGGGCAATGAGCAGTTCTTC.

V gene TRBV30 combines with J gene TRBJ2-7; possible D gene TRBD1, 6 bases. V was trimmed by 0 bases and J by 4 bases, leaving 13 bases between them. Germline V gives CDR1 GTSNPN, CDR2 SVGIG (reference sequence). The CDR3 covers 14 residues. The CDR3 nucleotides are TGTGCCTGGAGTGTGGTAGGGGGTGGTTACGAGCAGTACTTC. Protein: CAWSVVGGGYEQYF.

This clone was counted only a few times. This chain uses TRBV27 with TRBJ1-2; D might be TRBD1 (6 bases). V lost 10 bases to trimming and J lost 8 bases, with 23 bases between them. The CDR3 covers 14 residues. Germline loops: CDR1 MNHEY, CDR2 SMNVEV (reference sequence). The CDR3 sequence is CATRLDEGVGGYTF. CDR3 sequence (DNA): TGTGCCACCCGCCTGGACGAGGGGGTCGGAGGCTACACCTTC.